Each of the 15 T cell receptor beta chains below was sequenced from the same sample in a study of response to subunit inactivated influenza vaccine. TCRdb re-called the RT-PCR reads through MiXCR, storing one row per CDR3 protein. The sample has around 750,000 distinct CDR3 sequences, 21% seen once. This sample comprised PBMCs from blood, obtained around 5 days after vaccination. These receptors were collected from a man over 45 who received an inactivated influenza vaccine.

This chain links TRBV4-2 with TRBJ1-6; TRBD1 matches at 8 bases. Germline V CDR1 and CDR2: LGHNA, YNFKEQ. V lost 0 bases, J lost 9 bases, and 4 bases stayed unmatched. This CDR3 region has 15 residues. As DNA, the CDR3 is TGTGCCAGCAGCCAAGATTGGACAGGGCCTTCACCCCTCCACTTT. Translation: CASSQDWTGPSPLHF.

This clonotype was detected only a few times. This chain connects TRBV7-2 to TRBJ1-1; D is unresolved. Trimming removed 0 bases at V and 3 bases at J, with 5 bases between. The CDR3 contains 13 residues. In germline, CDR1 is SGHTA, CDR2 FQGNSA. This chain's CDR3 is CASSLAADTEAFF. The CDR3, as DNA: TGTGCCAGCAGCTTAGCCGCTGACACTGAAGCTTTCTTT. Variable domain in full (rest from reference TRBV7-2 and TRBJ1-1): GAGVSQSPSNKVTEKGKDVELRCDPISGHTALYWYRQSLGQGLEFLIYFQGNSAPDKSGLPSDRFSAERTGGSVSTLTIQRTQQEDSAVYLCASSLAADTEAFFGQGTRLTVV.

V is TRBV5-1 and J is TRBJ1-1; D remains ambiguous. The CDR3 has 14 amino acids. The V gene's germline CDR1 is SGHRS and CDR2 YFSETQ. V was trimmed by 4 bases and J by 0 bases, leaving 10 bases between them. CDR3 nucleotide sequence: TGCGCCAGCAGCGCCGGGTGGATGAACACTGAAGCTTTCTTT. Protein product: CASSAGWMNTEAFF.

The J gene is TRBJ2-1, the V gene TRBV7-2, with D unclear. V lost 1 base, J lost 3 bases, and 10 bases lay in between. The CDR3 covers 15 residues. Germline V gene data show CDR1 as SGHTA and CDR2 as FQGNSA. The DNA of the CDR3 is TGTGCCAGCAGCTTAGTCCAGGCCTTCTACAATGAGCAGTTCTTC. Translation: CASSLVQAFYNEQFF.

CDR3 loop: CASSEQILYQETQYF. The CDR3 nucleotides read TGTGCCAGCAGCGAACAGATTTTGTACCAAGAGACCCAGTACTTC. V gene TRBV5-5 combines with J gene TRBJ2-5; D uncertain. Germline assignment: CDR1 SGHKS and CDR2 YYEKEE (reference sequence). The V and J ends lost 4 bases and 0 bases respectively, with 13 bases between them. CDR3 size: 15 residues.

This chain uses TRBV6-5 with TRBJ2-3; 13 bases line up with TRBD2. CDR3 length: 18 amino acids. CDR1 and CDR2 (germline): MNHEY, SVGAGI. J was trimmed by 3 bases and V by 0 bases; bases with no gene match: 6. The DNA for the CDR3 is TGTGCCAGCAGTTACTCCTCTGGGACTAGCGGGGTGACAGATACGCAGTATTTT. Protein product: CASSYSSGTSGVTDTQYF.

This clonotype was detected only a few times. The CDR3 DNA reads as TGTGCCAGCGAGGACAGGGGGAATGAAAAACTGTTTTTT. This codes for CASEDRGNEKLFF. This rearrangement joins TRBV6-1 to TRBJ1-4; 10 bases are a match to TRBD1. The germline CDR1 and CDR2 sequences are MNHNS and SASEGT. The trim removed 8 bases at V and 5 bases at J, leaving 2 bases unmatched. This CDR3 is built from 13 residues.

The gene calls are TRBV5-1 and TRBJ1-2; D not resolved. CDR1 is SGHRS and CDR2 is YFSETQ in the germline V gene. V was clipped by 4 bases and J by 3 bases, with 13 bases between them. The CDR3 totals 14 residues. This CDR3 reads CASSPSGPHYGYTF. The CDR3 DNA sequence: TGCGCCAGCAGCCCGAGCGGGCCCCACTATGGCTACACCTTC. Combining the CDR3 with reference TRBV5-1 and TRBJ1-2 gives the whole variable domain KAGVTQTPRYLIKTRGQQVTLSCSPISGHRSVSWYQQTPGQGLQFLFEYFSETQRNKGNFPGRFSGRQFSNSRSEMNVSTLELGDSALYLCASSPSGPHYGYTFGSGTRLTVV.

This clonotype was detected a few times. This rearrangement joins TRBV4-2 to TRBJ2-3; TRBD1 or TRBD2 may be the D gene (5 bases each). The CDR3 spans 14 residues. Germline CDR1 LGHNA, CDR2 YNFKEQ. V gave up 1 base and J gave up 4 bases, with 9 bases separating them. CDR3 in amino acids: CASSQAGTPDTQYF. CDR3 nucleotide sequence: TGTGCCAGCAGCCAAGCCGGGACCCCAGATACGCAGTATTTT.

This clonotype was detected only a few times. The V gene is TRBV29-1, the J gene TRBJ1-1, with unresolved D. The germline gives CDR1 SQVTM, CDR2 ANQGSEA. This CDR3 comprises 11 residues. The V gene lost 5 bases and the J gene lost 0 bases, with 4 bases spanning the gap. The DNA for the CDR3 is TGCAGCGTTTTGGTGAACACTGAAGCTTTCTTT. It translates to CSVLVNTEAFF.

This clonotype was observed a few times. The rearrangement joins TRBV20-1 to TRBJ2-1; 9 bases line up with TRBD2. The CDR3 sequence is 14 residues long. Germline CDR1 DFQATT, CDR2 SNEGSKA (reference sequence). V dropped 2 bases and J dropped 2; count of bases not matched to a gene: 1. Written as DNA, the CDR3 is TGCAGTGCTAGATGGACTAGCGCCTACAATGAGCAGTTCTTC. Amino acid sequence: CSARWTSAYNEQFF.

This clonotype was observed many times. V usage is TRBV15 and J usage is TRBJ2-1, with TRBD2 matching 8 bases. The CDR3 is 16 amino acids. J was trimmed by 0 bases and V by 2 bases; bases with no gene match: 3. Germline CDR1 LNHNV, CDR2 YYDKDF (reference sequence). CDR3: CATSRQLADSYNEQFF. The CDR3 nucleotides read TGTGCCACCAGCAGACAACTAGCGGACTCCTACAATGAGCAGTTCTTC.

This clonotype was seen only a few times. The rearrangement uses TRBV7-2 and TRBJ2-1; D gene unclear. The CDR3 is 12 residues long. Per the germline V gene, CDR1 is SGHTA and CDR2 is FQGNSA. In nucleotides, the CDR3 is TGTGCAAGCCAGTATGGGGTCAATGAGCAGTTCTTC. It specifies CASQYGVNEQFF.

The chain uses TRBV12-3 or TRBV12-4 and TRBJ2-1; 10 bases are a match to TRBD2. J gave up 4 bases and V 2 bases, and 11 bases lay outside the gene matches. This CDR3 is built from 18 residues. The CDR3 DNA reads as TGTGCCAGCAGTTTAATTGGGACTAGCGTTCTTAGGTACAATGAGCAGTTCTTC. Its protein is CASSLIGTSVLRYNEQFF.

V and J are TRBV10-3 and TRBJ2-7, with D unresolved. This CDR3 has 11 residues. Germline CDR1 ENHRY, CDR2 SYGVKD. Between the trimmed V and J ends, which lost 4 bases and 4 bases, there was a span of 5 bases. The CDR3 DNA is TGTGCCATCAGTGGAGAGTACGAGCAGTACTTC. Translating it yields CAISGEYEQYF.